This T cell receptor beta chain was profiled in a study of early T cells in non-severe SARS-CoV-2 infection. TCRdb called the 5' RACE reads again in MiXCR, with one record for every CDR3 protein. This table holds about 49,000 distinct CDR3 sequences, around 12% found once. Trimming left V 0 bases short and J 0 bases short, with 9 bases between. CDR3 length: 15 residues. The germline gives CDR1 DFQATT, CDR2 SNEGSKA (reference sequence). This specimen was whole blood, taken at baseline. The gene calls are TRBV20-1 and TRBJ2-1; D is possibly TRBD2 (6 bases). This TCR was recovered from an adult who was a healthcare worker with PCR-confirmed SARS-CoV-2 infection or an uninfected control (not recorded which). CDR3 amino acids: CSARDPGSSYNEQFF. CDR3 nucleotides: TGCAGTGCTAGAGATCCCGGGAGCTCCTACAATGAGCAGTTCTTC.